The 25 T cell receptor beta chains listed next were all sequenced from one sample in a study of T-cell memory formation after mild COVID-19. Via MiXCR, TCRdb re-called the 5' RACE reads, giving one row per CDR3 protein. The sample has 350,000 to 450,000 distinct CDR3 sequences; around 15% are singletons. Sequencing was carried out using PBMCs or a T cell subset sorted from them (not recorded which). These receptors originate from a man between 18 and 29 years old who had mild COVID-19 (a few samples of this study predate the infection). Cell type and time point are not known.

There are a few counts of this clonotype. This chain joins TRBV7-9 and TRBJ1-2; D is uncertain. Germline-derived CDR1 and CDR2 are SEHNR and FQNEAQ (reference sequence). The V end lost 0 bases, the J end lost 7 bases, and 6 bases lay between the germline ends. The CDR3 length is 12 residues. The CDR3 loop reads CASSLARAGYTF. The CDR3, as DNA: TGTGCCAGCAGCTTAGCCAGAGCTGGCTACACCTTC. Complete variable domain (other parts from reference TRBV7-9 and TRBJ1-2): DTGVSQNPRHKITKRGQNVTFRCDPISEHNRLYWYRQTLGQGPEFLTYFQNEAQLEKSRLLSDRFSAERPKGSFSTLEIQRTEQGDSAMYLCASSLARAGYTFGSGTRLTVV.

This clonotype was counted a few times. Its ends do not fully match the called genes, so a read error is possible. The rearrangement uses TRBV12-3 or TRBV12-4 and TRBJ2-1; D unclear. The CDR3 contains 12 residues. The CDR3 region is CASSPEPSGPTF. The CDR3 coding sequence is TGTGCCAGCAGCCCTGAGCCCTCCGGACCAACCTTC.

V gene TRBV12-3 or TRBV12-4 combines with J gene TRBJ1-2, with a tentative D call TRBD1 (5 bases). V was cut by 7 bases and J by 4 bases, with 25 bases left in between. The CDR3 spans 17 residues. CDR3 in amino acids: CASTNPLGGEGLYGYTF. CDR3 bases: TGTGCCAGCACCAATCCCCTTGGGGGAGAGGGCCTCTATGGCTACACCTTC.

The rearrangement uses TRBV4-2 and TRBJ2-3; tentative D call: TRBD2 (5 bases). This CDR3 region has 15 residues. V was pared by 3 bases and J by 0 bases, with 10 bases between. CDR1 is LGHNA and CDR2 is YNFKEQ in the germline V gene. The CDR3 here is CASSHPGDSTDTQYF. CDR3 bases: TGTGCCAGCAGCCATCCCGGGGATAGCACAGATACGCAGTATTTT.

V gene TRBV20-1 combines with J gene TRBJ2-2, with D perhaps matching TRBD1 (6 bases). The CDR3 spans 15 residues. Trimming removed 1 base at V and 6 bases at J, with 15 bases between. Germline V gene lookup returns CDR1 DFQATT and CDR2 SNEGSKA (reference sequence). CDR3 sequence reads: CSARVQTKGAGELFF. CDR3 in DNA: TGCAGTGCTAGAGTACAGACTAAGGGGGCCGGGGAGCTGTTTTTT.

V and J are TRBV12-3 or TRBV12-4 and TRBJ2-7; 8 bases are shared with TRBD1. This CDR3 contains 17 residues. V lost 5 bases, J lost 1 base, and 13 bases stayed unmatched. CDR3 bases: TGTGCCAGCAGTCCCGGGGACAGGAGCGGTACTTCCTACGAGCAGTACTTC. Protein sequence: CASSPGDRSGTSYEQYF.

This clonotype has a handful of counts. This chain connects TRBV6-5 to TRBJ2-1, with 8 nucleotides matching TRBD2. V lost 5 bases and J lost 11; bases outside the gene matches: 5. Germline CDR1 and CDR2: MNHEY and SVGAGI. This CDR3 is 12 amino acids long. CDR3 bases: TGTGCCAGCAGTCTTAGCGGGGTAAAGCAGTTCTTC. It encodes CASSLSGVKQFF.

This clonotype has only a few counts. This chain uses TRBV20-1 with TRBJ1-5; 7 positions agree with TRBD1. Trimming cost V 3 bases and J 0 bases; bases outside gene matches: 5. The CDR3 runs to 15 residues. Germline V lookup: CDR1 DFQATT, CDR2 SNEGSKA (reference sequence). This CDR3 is CSASGQVYSNQPQHF. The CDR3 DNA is TGCAGTGCTAGCGGACAGGTCTATAGCAATCAGCCCCAGCATTTT.

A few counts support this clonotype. The CDR3 nucleotides read TGTGCCAGCAGCCGGGACAGGGGGTACACTGAAGCTTTCTTT. Residues: CASSRDRGYTEAFF. V is TRBV6-5 and J is TRBJ1-1; TRBD1 matches at 11 bases. This CDR3 contains 14 residues. Per the germline V gene, CDR1 is MNHEY and CDR2 is SVGAGI. Unmatched junction bases numbered 3, after V lost 6 bases and J lost 3 bases.

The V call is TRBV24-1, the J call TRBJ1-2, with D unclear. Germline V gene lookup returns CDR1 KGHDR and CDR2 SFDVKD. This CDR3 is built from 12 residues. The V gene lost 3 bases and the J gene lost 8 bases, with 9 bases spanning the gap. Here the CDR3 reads CATSDLATGYTF. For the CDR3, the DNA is TGTGCCACCAGTGATCTGGCAACGGGCTACACCTTC.

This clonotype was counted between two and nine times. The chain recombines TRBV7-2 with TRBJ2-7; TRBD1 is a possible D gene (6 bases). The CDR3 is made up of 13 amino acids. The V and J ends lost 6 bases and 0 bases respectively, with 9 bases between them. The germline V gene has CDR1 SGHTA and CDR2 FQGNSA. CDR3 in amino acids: CASRGGNSYEQYF. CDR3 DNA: TGTGCCAGCAGAGGGGGAAACTCCTACGAGCAGTACTTC.

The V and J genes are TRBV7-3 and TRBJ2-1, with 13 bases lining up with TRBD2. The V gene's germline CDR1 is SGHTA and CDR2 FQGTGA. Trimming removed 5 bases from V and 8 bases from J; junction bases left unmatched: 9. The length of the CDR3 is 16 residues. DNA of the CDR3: TGTGCCAGCAGCCCCTGGACTAGCGGGGGTGAGGATGAGCAGTTCTTC. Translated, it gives CASSPWTSGGEDEQFF. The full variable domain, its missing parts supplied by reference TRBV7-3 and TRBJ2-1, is GAGVSQTPSNKVTEKGKYVELRCDPISGHTALYWYRQSLGQGPEFLIYFQGTGAADDSGLPNDRFFAVRPEGSVSTLKIQRTERGDSAVYLCASSPWTSGGEDEQFFGPGTRLTVL.

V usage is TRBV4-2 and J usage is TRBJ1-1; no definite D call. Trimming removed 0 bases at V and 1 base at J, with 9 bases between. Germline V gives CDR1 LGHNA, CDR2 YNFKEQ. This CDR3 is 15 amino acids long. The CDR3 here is CASSQDPVRNTEAFF. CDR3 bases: TGTGCCAGCAGCCAAGATCCAGTCCGGAACACTGAAGCTTTCTTT.

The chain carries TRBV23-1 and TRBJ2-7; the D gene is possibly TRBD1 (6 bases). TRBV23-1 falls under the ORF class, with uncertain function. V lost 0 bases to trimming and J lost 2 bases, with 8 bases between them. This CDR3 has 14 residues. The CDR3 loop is CASSQSTGPYEQYV. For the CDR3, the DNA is TGCGCCAGCAGTCAATCGACAGGCCCCTACGAGCAGTACGTC.

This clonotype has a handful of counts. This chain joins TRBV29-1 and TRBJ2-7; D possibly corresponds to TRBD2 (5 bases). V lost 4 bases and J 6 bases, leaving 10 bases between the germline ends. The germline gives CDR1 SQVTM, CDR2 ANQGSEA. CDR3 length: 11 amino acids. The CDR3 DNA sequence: TGCAGCGTTGCTACGGGAAGCGAGCAGTACGTC. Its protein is CSVATGSEQYV.

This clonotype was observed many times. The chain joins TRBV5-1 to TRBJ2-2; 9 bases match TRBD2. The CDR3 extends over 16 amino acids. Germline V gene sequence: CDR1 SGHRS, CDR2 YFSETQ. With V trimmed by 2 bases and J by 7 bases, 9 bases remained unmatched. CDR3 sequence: CASSFVAGVTNGELFF. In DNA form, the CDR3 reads TGCGCCAGCAGCTTCGTAGCGGGGGTCACCAACGGGGAGCTGTTTTTT. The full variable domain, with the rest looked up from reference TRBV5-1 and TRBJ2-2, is KAGVTQTPRYLIKTRGQQVTLSCSPISGHRSVSWYQQTPGQGLQFLFEYFSETQRNKGNFPGRFSGRQFSNSRSEMNVSTLELGDSALYLCASSFVAGVTNGELFFGEGSRLTVL.

The CDR3 protein is CASTPVGGNTEAFF. DNA of the CDR3: TGTGCCAGCACCCCGGTGGGTGGGAACACTGAAGCTTTCTTT. V usage is TRBV7-9 and J usage is TRBJ1-1, with D unresolved. Germline V gives CDR1 SEHNR, CDR2 FQNEAQ (reference sequence). The CDR3 runs 14 residues. The V end lost 7 bases, the J end lost 1 base, and 13 bases lay between the germline ends.

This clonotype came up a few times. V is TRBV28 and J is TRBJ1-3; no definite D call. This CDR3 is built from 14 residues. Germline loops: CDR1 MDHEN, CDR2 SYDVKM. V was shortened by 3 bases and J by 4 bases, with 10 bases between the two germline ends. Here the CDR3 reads CASSFQAAGNTIYF. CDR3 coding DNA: TGTGCCAGCAGTTTCCAGGCCGCCGGAAACACCATATATTTT.

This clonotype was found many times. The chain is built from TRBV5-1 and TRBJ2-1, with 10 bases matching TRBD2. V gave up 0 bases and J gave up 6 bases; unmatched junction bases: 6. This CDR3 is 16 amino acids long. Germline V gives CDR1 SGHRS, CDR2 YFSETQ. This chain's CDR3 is CASSLDSGGAFNEQFF. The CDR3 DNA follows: TGCGCCAGCAGCTTGGACAGCGGGGGGGCCTTCAATGAGCAGTTCTTC.

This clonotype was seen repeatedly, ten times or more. The CDR3 region has the DNA TGTGCCAGCAGTTATCCCCGACTCGGGGAGACCCAGTACTTC. Encoded protein: CASSYPRLGETQYF. The V call is TRBV6-2 or TRBV6-3, the J call TRBJ2-5, with D uncertain. The CDR3 is 14 amino acids. V lost 3 bases, J lost 5 bases, and 13 bases lay in between. From germline, CDR1 is MNHEY and CDR2 SVGEGT.

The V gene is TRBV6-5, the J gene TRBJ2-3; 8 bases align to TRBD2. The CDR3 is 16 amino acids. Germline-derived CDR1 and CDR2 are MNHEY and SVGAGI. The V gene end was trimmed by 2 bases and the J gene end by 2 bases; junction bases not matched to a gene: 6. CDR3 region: CASSYGGGGPTDTQYF. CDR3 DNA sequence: TGTGCCAGCAGTTACGGGGGCGGGGGGCCCACAGATACGCAGTATTTT.

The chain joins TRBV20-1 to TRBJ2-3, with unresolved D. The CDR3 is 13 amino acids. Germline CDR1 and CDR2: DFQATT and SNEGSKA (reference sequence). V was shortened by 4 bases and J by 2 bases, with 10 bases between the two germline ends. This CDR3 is CSAMYGNTDTQYF. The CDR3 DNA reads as TGCAGTGCTATGTATGGGAACACAGATACGCAGTATTTT.

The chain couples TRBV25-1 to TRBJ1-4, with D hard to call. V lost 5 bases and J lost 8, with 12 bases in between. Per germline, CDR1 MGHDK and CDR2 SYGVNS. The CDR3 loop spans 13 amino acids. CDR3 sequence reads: CASSTDVGEKLFF. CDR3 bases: TGTGCCAGCAGTACCGATGTCGGCGAAAAACTGTTTTTT.

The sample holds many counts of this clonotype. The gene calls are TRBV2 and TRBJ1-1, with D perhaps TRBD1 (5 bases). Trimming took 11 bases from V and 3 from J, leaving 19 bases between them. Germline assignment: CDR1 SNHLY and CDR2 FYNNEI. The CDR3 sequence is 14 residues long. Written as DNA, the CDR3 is TGTGCCTGCCAATCAATCGGGGCCGACACTGAAGCTTTCTTT. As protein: CACQSIGADTEAFF.

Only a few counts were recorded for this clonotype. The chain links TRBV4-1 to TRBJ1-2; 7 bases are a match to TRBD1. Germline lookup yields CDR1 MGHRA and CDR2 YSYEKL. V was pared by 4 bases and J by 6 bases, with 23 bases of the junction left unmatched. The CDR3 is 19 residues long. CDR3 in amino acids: CASSPRDSAIRWYLDGYTF. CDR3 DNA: TGCGCCAGCAGCCCCCGGGACAGTGCGATCCGCTGGTATCTCGATGGCTACACCTTC.